The sequence of this T cell receptor (beta chain) was determined in a study of cytomegalovirus exposure and HLA in healthy donors. Findings of the study overall: The study flagged approximately 180 TCR beta chains as cytomegalovirus-associated. Using a false discovery rate of 0.05, a later analysis showed that 15,000 to 20,000 TCR beta sequences were associated with HLA alleles. With high specificity and sensitivity, the classifier reportedly diagnosed cytomegalovirus status. According to a later analysis, donors in an Asian-associated ancestry cluster reportedly had fewer N-insertions than the approximately 720-donor mean.

A word on this clone: Its antigen is unidentified.

The length of the CDR3 is 17 residues. V lost 0 bases and J 0 bases, leaving 13 bases between the germline ends. Germline values: CDR1 SGHRS, CDR2 YFSETQ. Researchers ran the PCR with 60 Vbeta and 13 Jbeta primers. TCRdb keeps only in-frame clones here, not all; method: immunoSEQ multiplex PCR. The table includes about 160,000 clones, around 84% detected once. V is TRBV5-1 and J is TRBJ1-3; D is unclear. Sequencing was performed on PBMCs. The receptor's source is a man between 18 and 35 years old in good health and CMV-seropositive. The CDR3 DNA follows: TGCGCCAGCAGCTTGGGCCGGGGTCCATCCTCTGGAAACACCATATATTTT. Amino acid sequence: CASSLGRGPSSGNTIYF.